The clone carrying this T cell receptor beta chain showed up many times. The sample belongs to a study of T cells in Graves' hyperthyroidism and ophthalmopathy. Turning to the study itself: Peripheral blood draws took place at initial diagnosis, ahead of any treatment.

V lost 0 bases and J 10 bases, leaving 18 bases between the germline ends. This CDR3 has 16 residues. In germline, CDR1 is LGHDT, CDR2 YNNKEL (reference sequence). Used for diagnoses were clinical symptoms, serum thyroxine and TRAb, thyroid ultrasound and orbital computed tomography. Cells are PBMCs isolated from around 10 ml of fresh blood. Template material for amplifying TCR beta CDR3 regions consisted of RNA transcripts. First-round RT-PCR targeting the TCR CDR3 was performed with the HTBI primer set. TCRdb redid the calling of the multiplex PCR reads with MiXCR, one entry per CDR3 protein. This table holds around 350,000 distinct CDR3 sequences, roughly 13% found once.

The chain joins TRBV3-1 to TRBJ1-4; possible D gene TRBD1, 6 bases. Sequenced sample: blood. This clonotype was obtained from a woman aged 18-29 years with Graves' hyperthyroidism. Here the CDR3 reads CASSQDSGGASGKLFF. DNA for the CDR3: TGTGCCAGCAGCCAAGACTCCGGGGGCGCTTCGGGAAAACTGTTTTTT.